This T cell receptor (beta chain) was found in a study of cytotoxic CD8 clonotypes in ibrutinib-treated CLL. About the study: Per sample, productive templates averaged 255,043 and productive rearrangements averaged roughly 91,000. Broader study findings: T-cell clonality at baseline went above that of age-matched healthy donors and rose and fell with circulating CD8+ T-cell counts.

Germline assignment: CDR1 KGHSH and CDR2 LQKENI. This CDR3 comprises 14 residues. After removal of 6 bases from V and 1 base from J, the junction contained 4 bases not matched to a gene. About this clone: The target antigen is unknown.

Profiled with immunoSEQ multiplex PCR; TCRdb holds only in-frame clones, not every one. Here the sample spans approximately 150,000 clones, roughly 77% being singletons. This sequence joins TRBV18 and TRBJ1-1; the match to TRBD1 covers 8 bases. This receptor was identified in a human donor with chronic lymphocytic leukemia. Sequences were derived from PBMCs, sampled after 12 months of ibrutinib treatment. The chain's CDR3 is CASSSGQGNTEAFF. The CDR3, as DNA: TGTGCCAGCTCGTCCGGACAGGGGAACACTGAAGCTTTCTTT.